This TCR beta chain was observed in a study of blood T cell repertoires in COVID-19. In assigning cohorts, the study relied on participant-reported clinical history. Method: immunoSEQ multiplex PCR; TCRdb's copy keeps in-frame clones and lacks some. The table includes 200,000 to 250,000 clones, about four fifths detected once. This sequence originates from a woman in her fifties or sixties who had been exposed to COVID-19. The source material was PBMCs or T cells enriched from blood (not recorded which).

This CDR3 is CASSKSAYEQYF. In DNA form, the CDR3 reads TGCGCCAGCAGTAAGAGCGCTTACGAGCAGTACTTC. This chain links TRBV10-2 with TRBJ2-7; no definite D call. Looked up from germline, CDR1 is WSHSY and CDR2 is SAAADI. V lost 5 bases and J lost 4, with 9 bases in between. This CDR3 is 12 amino acids long.